The 22 T cell receptor beta chains below all came from one sample that was sequenced in a study of CD8 T cells in ankylosing spondylitis. Study-wide findings and caveats: One TCR beta motif, made up of about 8 highly homologous variants, appeared characteristic of ankylosing spondylitis blood.

These receptors are not linked to any known antigen. In TCRdb, the 5' RACE reads were re-called with MiXCR into one record per CDR3 protein. Here the sample spans a few hundred thousand distinct CDR3 sequences, about 18% being singletons. The sequenced material came from blood, either unsorted or a sorted T cell fraction (not recorded which). The receptors were sampled from a male donor with ankylosing spondylitis.

As for this clonotype: A much bigger clone sits one base away, suggesting this may be a read error. The CDR3 reads CASSLVTGSYNELFF. For the CDR3, the DNA is TGTGCCAGCAGCTTAGTCACAGGCTCCTACAATGAGCTGTTCTTC. The chain is built from TRBV7-8 and TRBJ2-1; a weak D match, TRBD1 (5 bases). CDR1 is SGHVS, CDR2 FQNEAQ, per germline. The CDR3 contains 15 residues.

In this sample, this clonotype turned up many times. V and J are TRBV29-1 and TRBJ1-1; D might be TRBD1 (6 bases). The CDR3 has 12 residues. The germline gives CDR1 SQVTM, CDR2 ANQGSEA. V gave up 6 bases and J gave up 6 bases, with 14 bases separating them. CDR3 in amino acids: CSVSTTGAEAFF. The DNA of the CDR3 is TGCAGCGTCAGCACGACAGGCGCTGAAGCTTTCTTT.

The rearrangement uses TRBV4-1 and TRBJ1-2, with 8 bases fitting TRBD1. CDR3 length: 14 residues. Trimming cost V 3 bases and J 4 bases; bases outside gene matches: 4. Germline lookup yields CDR1 MGHRA and CDR2 YSYEKL. The CDR3 region has the DNA TGCGCCAGCAGCCAGGGACAGGCTTCCTATGGCTACACCTTC. Translation gives CASSQGQASYGYTF.

The chain recombines TRBV10-3 with TRBJ2-1; 10 bases agree with TRBD2. V lost 5 bases and J lost 5; bases outside the gene matches: 3. Germline CDR1 and CDR2: ENHRY and SYGVKD. The length of the CDR3 is 14 residues. CDR3 protein: CAISRTSGDNEQFF. In DNA form, the CDR3 reads TGTGCCATCAGTAGGACTAGCGGCGACAATGAGCAGTTCTTC.

This clonotype has just a few counts. The DNA of the CDR3 is TGTGCCAGCAGGCCCCTTGGGACTAGCGGGGGAAACTACAATGAGCAGTTCTTC. This codes for CASRPLGTSGGNYNEQFF. This chain links TRBV27 with TRBJ2-1, with 14 bases aligning to TRBD2. J lost 3 bases, V lost 6 bases, and 10 bases had no gene match. CDR1 MNHEY and CDR2 SMNVEV come from the germline V gene (reference sequence). The CDR3 runs 18 residues.

The CDR3 DNA sequence: TGTGCCAGCAGTGGGACGACTAGTAACCAAGAGACCCAGTACTTC. This gives the protein CASSGTTSNQETQYF. The chain combines TRBV2 with TRBJ2-5; D may be TRBD2 (6 bases). CDR1 and CDR2 from the germline V gene are SNHLY and FYNNEI. CDR3 length: 15 residues. The V gene lost 4 bases and the J gene lost 0 bases, with 12 bases spanning the gap.

Only a few counts were recorded for this clonotype. V gene TRBV6-2 or TRBV6-3 combines with J gene TRBJ1-2, with TRBD1 identical over 8 bases. CDR1 MNHEY and CDR2 SVGEGT come from the germline V gene. This CDR3 comprises 18 residues. V trimming: 2 bases; J trimming: 4 bases; junction bases outside the gene matches: 15. CDR3 in amino acids: CASSYPFEWDRFTYGYTF. CDR3 coding DNA: TGTGCCAGCAGTTACCCCTTCGAATGGGACAGGTTTACCTATGGCTACACCTTC.

This clonotype was detected a few times. The chain carries TRBV18 and TRBJ2-1; D gene unclear. Germline V lookup: CDR1 KGHSH, CDR2 LQKENI. Trimming took off 3 bases at V and 5 bases at J, with 11 bases between the two ends. The CDR3 spans 14 residues. The CDR3 DNA is TGTGCCAGCTCACCCCCGGACCTAAACAATGAGCAGTTCTTC. As protein: CASSPPDLNNEQFF.

This clonotype was recorded a few times. V is TRBV11-1 and J is TRBJ2-3, with D maybe TRBD1 (6 bases). This CDR3 has 18 amino acids. Germline values: CDR1 SGHAT, CDR2 FQDESV (reference sequence). Deletions cut 1 base from V and 6 bases from J, with 23 bases between. CDR3 DNA sequence: TGTGCCAGCAGCTTAGGGGCCATGGGGGCTGGGGCTAGGGATACGCAGTATTTT. It specifies CASSLGAMGAGARDTQYF.

The rearrangement joins TRBV11-2 to TRBJ2-1; D possibly corresponds to TRBD2 (6 bases). Germline CDR1 reads SGHAT; CDR2 reads FQNNGV. This CDR3 comprises 15 residues. V was clipped by 5 bases and J by 0 bases, with 11 bases between them. The CDR3 loop is CASSPSASSYNEQFF. Here the CDR3 DNA reads TGTGCCAGCAGCCCTAGCGCAAGCTCCTACAATGAGCAGTTCTTC. Drawing the rest from reference TRBV11-2 and TRBJ2-1, the complete variable domain is EAGVAQSPRYKIIEKRQSVAFWCNPISGHATLYWYQQILGQGPKLLIQFQNNGVVDDSQLPKDRFSAERLKGVDSTLKIQPAKLEDSAVYLCASSPSASSYNEQFFGPGTRLTVL.

This chain uses TRBV12-3 or TRBV12-4 with TRBJ2-7; D is unresolved. V shed 3 bases and J shed 0 bases, with 9 bases lying between them. The CDR3 runs 14 residues. The CDR3 spells CASSLTFSSYEQYF. In nucleotides, the CDR3 is TGTGCCAGCAGTTTGACGTTCAGCTCCTACGAGCAGTACTTC.

This clonotype came up a few times. This chain uses TRBV4-1 with TRBJ1-2, with 8 positions matching TRBD1. The CDR3 covers 16 residues. V shed 4 bases and J 0 bases; nucleotides not matched to a gene: 7. Germline values: CDR1 MGHRA, CDR2 YSYEKL. CDR3 in DNA: TGCGCCAGCAGCCTCACTACAGGGGGAACTAACTATGGCTACACCTTC. Translated: CASSLTTGGTNYGYTF.

The chain combines TRBV27 with TRBJ2-3, with 8 bases fitting TRBD2. Germline lookup yields CDR1 MNHEY and CDR2 SMNVEV (reference sequence). The CDR3 consists of 17 residues. V shed 1 base, J shed 6 bases, and the junction held 12 bases outside the gene matches. The chain's CDR3 is CASSLWGARGGEDTQYF. Written as DNA, the CDR3 is TGTGCCAGCAGTTTATGGGGGGCCCGGGGGGGAGAGGATACGCAGTATTTT.

CDR3 DNA sequence: TGTGCCAGCAGTGATGATGGCTACACCTTC. Translation: CASSDDGYTF. The chain has TRBV6-1 and TRBJ1-2; D call uncertain. Trimming left V 3 bases short and J 6 bases short, with 2 bases between. This CDR3 spans 10 amino acids. Germline CDR1 reads MNHNS; CDR2 reads SASEGT.

This clonotype was counted between two and nine times. The V and J genes are TRBV4-3 and TRBJ2-3, with TRBD1 matching 7 bases. This CDR3 region has 15 residues. The V segment lost 4 bases and the J segment 3 bases; nucleotides outside the gene matches: 7. The V gene's germline CDR1 is LGHNA and CDR2 YSLEER. The chain's CDR3 is CASSLRDSWTDTQYF. The DNA of the CDR3 is TGCGCCAGCAGCCTCCGGGACAGTTGGACAGATACGCAGTATTTT.

This clonotype was detected a few times. The rearrangement uses TRBV27 and TRBJ2-1, with no clear D. The CDR3 has 16 amino acids. With 4 bases removed from V and 0 bases from J, the gap between germline ends came to 13 bases. Germline values: CDR1 MNHEY, CDR2 SMNVEV (reference sequence). The CDR3 nucleotides are TGTGCCAGCAGTTACGACGGAGTCAGCTCCTACAATGAGCAGTTCTTC. Amino acids: CASSYDGVSSYNEQFF.

This clonotype was picked up a small number of times. The chain joins TRBV12-3 or TRBV12-4 to TRBJ2-5; D is possibly TRBD1 or TRBD2 (5 bases each). The CDR3 runs 11 residues. Trimming removed 8 bases at V and 2 bases at J, with 6 bases between. CDR3 residues: CASGGQETQYF. The CDR3 DNA sequence: TGTGCCAGCGGGGGTCAAGAGACCCAGTACTTC.

This clonotype appeared a few times. This chain's CDR3 is CSARPLTLSYEQYF. DNA of the CDR3: TGCAGTGCTAGACCATTAACCCTCTCCTACGAGCAGTACTTC. The chain carries TRBV20-1 and TRBJ2-7; no clear D. V was trimmed by 2 bases and J by 0 bases, leaving 11 bases between them. Germline CDR1 DFQATT, CDR2 SNEGSKA (reference sequence). The CDR3 covers 14 residues.

CDR3 sequence reads: CASSLLASGSSYNEQFF. The CDR3 DNA reads TGTGCCAGCAGCTTATTGGCCAGCGGGAGCTCCTACAATGAGCAGTTCTTC. This chain connects TRBV7-3 to TRBJ2-1; 8 bases are shared with TRBD2. Germline V gene sequence: CDR1 SGHTA, CDR2 FQGTGA. This CDR3 is 17 amino acids long. The ends lost 2 bases at V and 0 bases at J; junction bases unmatched: 6.

V and J are TRBV6-5 and TRBJ1-2; 9 bases are shared with TRBD1. The V gene's germline CDR1 is MNHEY and CDR2 SVGAGI. V gave up 4 bases and J gave up 8 bases; unmatched junction bases: 5. There are 13 residues in the CDR3. This chain's CDR3 is CASSSTGGFGYTF. In DNA, the CDR3 is TGTGCCAGCAGTTCGACAGGGGGGTTCGGCTACACCTTC.

The table lists this clonotype with a few counts. The chain couples TRBV20-1 to TRBJ1-4, with D uncertain. Germline values: CDR1 DFQATT, CDR2 SNEGSKA (reference sequence). Trimming took off 0 bases at V and 8 bases at J, with 16 bases between the two ends. The CDR3 has 15 residues. The DNA of the CDR3 is TGCAGTGCTAGAGATTCGACCACCGCTGGGGAAAAACTGTTTTTT. It translates to CSARDSTTAGEKLFF.

This clonotype was observed a few times. This sequence joins TRBV27 and TRBJ2-1, with D uncertain. Per germline, CDR1 MNHEY and CDR2 SMNVEV (reference sequence). The V and J ends lost 3 bases and 6 bases respectively, with 9 bases between them. The CDR3 is made up of 13 amino acids. CDR3 bases: TGTGCCAGCAGTTTGTCTGTGGCCAATGAGCAGTTCTTC. Residues: CASSLSVANEQFF.